The clone carrying this T cell receptor beta chain has at least ten counts. TCRdb processed the RT-PCR reads anew with MiXCR; each CDR3 protein has one entry. This sample has hundreds of thousands of distinct CDR3 sequences, with 11% to 15% found just once. The trim removed 3 bases at V and 4 bases at J, leaving 5 bases unmatched. The CDR3 runs to 14 residues. Germline lookup yields CDR1 DFQATT and CDR2 SNEGSKA (reference sequence). Specimen: memory CD4+ T cells from blood. The TCR was taken from a female donor in good health, serving as a healthy control. The rearrangement uses TRBV20-1 and TRBJ2-2; 7 bases match TRBD2. CDR3 sequence: CSARTSRPTGELFF. The CDR3 DNA follows: TGCAGTGCTAGGACTAGCCGACCCACCGGGGAGCTGTTTTTT.